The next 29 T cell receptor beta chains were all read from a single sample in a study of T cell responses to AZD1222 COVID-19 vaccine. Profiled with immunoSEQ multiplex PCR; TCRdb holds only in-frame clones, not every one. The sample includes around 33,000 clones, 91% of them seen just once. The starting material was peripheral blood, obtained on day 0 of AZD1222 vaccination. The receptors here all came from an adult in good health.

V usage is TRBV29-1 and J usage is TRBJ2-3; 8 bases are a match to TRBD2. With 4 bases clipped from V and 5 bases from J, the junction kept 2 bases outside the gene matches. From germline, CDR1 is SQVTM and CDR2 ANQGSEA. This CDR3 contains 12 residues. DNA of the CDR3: TGCAGCGTTGCAGCGGGGGTAGATACGCAGTATTTT. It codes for CSVAAGVDTQYF.

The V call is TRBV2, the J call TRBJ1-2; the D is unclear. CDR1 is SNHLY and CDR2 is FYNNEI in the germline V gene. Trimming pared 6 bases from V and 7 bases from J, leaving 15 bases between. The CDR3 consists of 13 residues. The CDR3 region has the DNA TGTGCCAGCAGCCCGCAGCGGTATAGTGGCTACACCTTC. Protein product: CASSPQRYSGYTF.

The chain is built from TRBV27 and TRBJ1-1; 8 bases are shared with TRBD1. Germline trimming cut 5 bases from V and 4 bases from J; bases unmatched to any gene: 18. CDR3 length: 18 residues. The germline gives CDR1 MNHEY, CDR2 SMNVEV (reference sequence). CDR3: CASSTMIGQGGYSTEAFF. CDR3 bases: TGTGCCAGCAGTACCATGATTGGACAGGGTGGATATAGCACTGAAGCTTTCTTT.

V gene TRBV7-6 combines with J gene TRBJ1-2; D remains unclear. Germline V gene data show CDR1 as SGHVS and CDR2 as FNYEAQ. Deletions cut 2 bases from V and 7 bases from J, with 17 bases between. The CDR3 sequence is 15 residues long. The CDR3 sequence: CASSLTPHIAGGYTF. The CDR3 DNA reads TGTGCCAGCAGCTTAACTCCCCATATAGCAGGTGGCTACACCTTC.

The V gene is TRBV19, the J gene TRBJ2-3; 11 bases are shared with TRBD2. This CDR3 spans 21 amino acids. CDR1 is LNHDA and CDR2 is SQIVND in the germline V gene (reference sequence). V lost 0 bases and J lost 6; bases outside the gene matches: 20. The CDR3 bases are TGTGCCAGTAGTATAGACTGGGACAGAGTAGCGGGGGGGACGATTAGGGATACGCAGTATTTT. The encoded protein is CASSIDWDRVAGGTIRDTQYF.

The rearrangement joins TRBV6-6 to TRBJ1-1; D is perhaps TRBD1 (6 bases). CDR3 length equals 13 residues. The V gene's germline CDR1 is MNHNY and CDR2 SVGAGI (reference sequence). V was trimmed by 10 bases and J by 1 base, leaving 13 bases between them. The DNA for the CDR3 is TGTGCCACCGCCCCGACAGGGAACACTGAAGCTTTCTTT. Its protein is CATAPTGNTEAFF.

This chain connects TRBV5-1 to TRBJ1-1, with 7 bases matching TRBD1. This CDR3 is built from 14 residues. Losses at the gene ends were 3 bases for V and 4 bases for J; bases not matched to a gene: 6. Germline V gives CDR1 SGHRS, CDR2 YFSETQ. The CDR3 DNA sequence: TGCGCCAGCAGCTCCGGACAGGTCGGCACTGAAGCTTTCTTT. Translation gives CASSSGQVGTEAFF.

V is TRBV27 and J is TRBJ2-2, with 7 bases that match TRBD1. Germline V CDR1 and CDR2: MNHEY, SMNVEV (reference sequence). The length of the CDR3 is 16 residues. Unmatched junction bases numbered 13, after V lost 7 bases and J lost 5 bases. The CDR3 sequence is CASTRQGGERTGELFF. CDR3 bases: TGTGCCAGCACCAGACAGGGTGGAGAACGAACCGGGGAGCTGTTTTTT.

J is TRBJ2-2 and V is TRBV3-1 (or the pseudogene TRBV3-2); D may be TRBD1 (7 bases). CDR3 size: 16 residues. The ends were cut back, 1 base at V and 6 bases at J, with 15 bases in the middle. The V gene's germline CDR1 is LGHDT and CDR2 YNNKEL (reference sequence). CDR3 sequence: CASSQGTGDFSGELFF. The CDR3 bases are TGTGCCAGCAGCCAAGGAACAGGGGACTTTTCCGGGGAGCTGTTTTTT.

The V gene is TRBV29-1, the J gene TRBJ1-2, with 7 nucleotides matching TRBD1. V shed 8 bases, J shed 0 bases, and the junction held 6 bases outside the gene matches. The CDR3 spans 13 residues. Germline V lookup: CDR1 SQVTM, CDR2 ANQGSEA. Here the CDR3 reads CSSEGQTNYGYTF. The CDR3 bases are TGCAGCTCTGAGGGACAGACTAACTATGGCTACACCTTC.

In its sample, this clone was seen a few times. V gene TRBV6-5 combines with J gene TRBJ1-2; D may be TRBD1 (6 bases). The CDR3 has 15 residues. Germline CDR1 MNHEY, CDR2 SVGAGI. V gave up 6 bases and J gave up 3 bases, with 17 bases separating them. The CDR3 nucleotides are TGTGCCAGCAGCAAGACAGGCCAGCCTTACTATGGCTACACCTTC. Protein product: CASSKTGQPYYGYTF.

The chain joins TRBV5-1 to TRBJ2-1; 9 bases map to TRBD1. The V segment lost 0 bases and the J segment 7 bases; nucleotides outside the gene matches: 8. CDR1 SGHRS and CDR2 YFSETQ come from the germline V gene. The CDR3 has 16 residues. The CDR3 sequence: CASSLGPGQGVNEQFF. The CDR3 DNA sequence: TGCGCCAGCAGCTTGGGGCCGGGACAGGGTGTAAATGAGCAGTTCTTC. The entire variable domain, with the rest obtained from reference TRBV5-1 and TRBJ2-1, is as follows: KAGVTQTPRYLIKTRGQQVTLSCSPISGHRSVSWYQQTPGQGLQFLFEYFSETQRNKGNFPGRFSGRQFSNSRSEMNVSTLELGDSALYLCASSLGPGQGVNEQFFGPGTRLTVL.

The CDR3 protein is CAWRIQGGTEAFF. The CDR3 DNA is TGTGCCTGGAGGATACAGGGAGGAACTGAAGCTTTCTTT. This chain uses TRBV30 with TRBJ1-1; D is perhaps TRBD1 (6 bases). Germline CDR1 reads GTSNPN; CDR2 reads SVGIG (reference sequence). V lost 3 bases and J 5 bases, leaving 13 bases between the germline ends. The CDR3 contains 13 residues.

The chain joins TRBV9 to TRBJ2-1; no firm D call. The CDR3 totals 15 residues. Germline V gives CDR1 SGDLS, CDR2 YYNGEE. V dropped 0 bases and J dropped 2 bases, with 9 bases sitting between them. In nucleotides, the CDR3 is TGTGCCAGCAGCGTAGATAACGTACCCTACAATGAGCAGTTCTTC. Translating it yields CASSVDNVPYNEQFF.

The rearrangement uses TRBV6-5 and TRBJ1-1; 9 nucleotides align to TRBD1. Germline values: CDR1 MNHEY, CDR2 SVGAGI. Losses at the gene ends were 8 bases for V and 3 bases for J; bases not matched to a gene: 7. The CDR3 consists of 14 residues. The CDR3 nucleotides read TGTGCCAGCGCGGTTGGACAGGGGTACACTGAAGCTTTCTTT. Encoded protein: CASAVGQGYTEAFF.

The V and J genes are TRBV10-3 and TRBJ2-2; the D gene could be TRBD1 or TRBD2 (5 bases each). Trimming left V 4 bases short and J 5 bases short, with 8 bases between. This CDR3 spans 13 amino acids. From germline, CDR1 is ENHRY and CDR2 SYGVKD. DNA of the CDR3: TGTGCCATCAGTGGGGGGTTGACCGGGGAGCTGTTTTTT. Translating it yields CAISGGLTGELFF.

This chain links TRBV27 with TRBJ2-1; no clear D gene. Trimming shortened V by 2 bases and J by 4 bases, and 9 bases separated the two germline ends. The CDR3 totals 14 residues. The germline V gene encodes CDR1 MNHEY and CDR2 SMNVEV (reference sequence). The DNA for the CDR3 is TGTGCCAGCAGTTTAGGTTCGACTTACAATGAGCAGTTCTTC. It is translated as CASSLGSTYNEQFF.

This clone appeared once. As DNA, the CDR3 is TGCGCCAGCCGCGGTGGGGGGAATCAGCCCCAGCATTTT. This gives the protein CASRGGGNQPQHF. This chain connects TRBV5-1 to TRBJ1-5; D is possibly TRBD1 (5 bases). The CDR3 totals 13 residues. Per germline, CDR1 SGHRS and CDR2 YFSETQ. The V end was cut by 7 bases, the J end by 4 bases, with 12 bases between.

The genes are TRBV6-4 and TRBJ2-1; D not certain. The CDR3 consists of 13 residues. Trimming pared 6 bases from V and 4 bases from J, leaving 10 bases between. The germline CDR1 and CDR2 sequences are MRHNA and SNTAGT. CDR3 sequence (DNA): TGTGCCAGCAGCGCCACCGGTTACAATGAGCAGTTCTTC. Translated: CASSATGYNEQFF.

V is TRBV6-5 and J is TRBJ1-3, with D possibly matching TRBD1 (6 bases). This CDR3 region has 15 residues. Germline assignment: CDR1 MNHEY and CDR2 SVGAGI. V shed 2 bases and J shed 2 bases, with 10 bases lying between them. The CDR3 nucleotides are TGTGCCAGCAGTTACGGGGCAGGGGCTGGAAACACCATATATTTT. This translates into CASSYGAGAGNTIYF.

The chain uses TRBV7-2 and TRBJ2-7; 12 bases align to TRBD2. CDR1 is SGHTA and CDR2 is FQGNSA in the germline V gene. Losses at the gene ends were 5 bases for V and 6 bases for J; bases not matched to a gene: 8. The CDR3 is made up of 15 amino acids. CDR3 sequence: CASSVLAGGLREQYF. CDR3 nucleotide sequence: TGTGCCAGCAGCGTTCTAGCGGGGGGGCTGCGCGAGCAGTACTTC.

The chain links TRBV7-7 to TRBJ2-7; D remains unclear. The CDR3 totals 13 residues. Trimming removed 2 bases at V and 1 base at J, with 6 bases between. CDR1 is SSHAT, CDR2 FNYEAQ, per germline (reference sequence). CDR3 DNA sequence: TGTGCCAGCAGCTTATCGGGTTCCTACGAGCAGTACTTC. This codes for CASSLSGSYEQYF. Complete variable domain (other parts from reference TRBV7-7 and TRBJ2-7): GAGVSQSPRYKVTKRGQDVTLRCDPISSHATLYWYQQALGQGPEFLTYFNYEAQPDKSGLPSDRFSAERPEGSISTLTIQRTEQRDSAMYRCASSLSGSYEQYFGPGTRLTVT.

The CDR3 nucleotides are TGTGCCAGCAGTCCCACACAAGGGCCCTACGAGCAGTACTTC. Translation gives CASSPTQGPYEQYF. The chain uses TRBV6-5 and TRBJ2-7, with D hard to call. This CDR3 contains 14 residues. Per germline, CDR1 MNHEY and CDR2 SVGAGI. The V end was cut by 5 bases, the J end by 2 bases, with 13 bases between.

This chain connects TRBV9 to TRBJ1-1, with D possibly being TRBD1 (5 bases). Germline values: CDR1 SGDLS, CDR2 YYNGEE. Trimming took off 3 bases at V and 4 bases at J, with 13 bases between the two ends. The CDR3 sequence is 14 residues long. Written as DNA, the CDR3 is TGTGCCAGCAGCGCCGCCCTGGGGGTCACTGAAGCTTTCTTT. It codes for CASSAALGVTEAFF.

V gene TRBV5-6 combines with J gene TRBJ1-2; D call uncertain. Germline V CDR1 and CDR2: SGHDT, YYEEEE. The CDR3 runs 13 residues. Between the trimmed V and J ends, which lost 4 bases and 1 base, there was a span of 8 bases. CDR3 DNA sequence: TGTGCCAGCAGCCAAAGGGTTAACTATGGCTACACCTTC. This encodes CASSQRVNYGYTF.

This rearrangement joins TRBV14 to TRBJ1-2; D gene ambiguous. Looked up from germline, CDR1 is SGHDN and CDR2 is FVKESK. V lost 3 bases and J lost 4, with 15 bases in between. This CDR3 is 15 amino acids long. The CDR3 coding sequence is TGTGCCAGCAGCCAGTCAATCAGGTCGAGCTATGGCTACACCTTC. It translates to CASSQSIRSSYGYTF. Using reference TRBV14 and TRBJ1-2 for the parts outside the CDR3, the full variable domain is EAGVTQFPSHSVIEKGQTVTLRCDPISGHDNLYWYRRVMGKEIKFLLHFVKESKQDESGMPNNRFLAERTGGTYSTLKVQPAELEDSGVYFCASSQSIRSSYGYTFGSGTRLTVV.

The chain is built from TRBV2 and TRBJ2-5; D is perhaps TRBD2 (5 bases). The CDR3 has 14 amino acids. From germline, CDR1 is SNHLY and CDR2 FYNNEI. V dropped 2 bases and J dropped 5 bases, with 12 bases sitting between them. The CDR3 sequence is CASSERTRGETQYF. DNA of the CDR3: TGTGCCAGCAGTGAAAGGACCCGAGGGGAGACCCAGTACTTC.

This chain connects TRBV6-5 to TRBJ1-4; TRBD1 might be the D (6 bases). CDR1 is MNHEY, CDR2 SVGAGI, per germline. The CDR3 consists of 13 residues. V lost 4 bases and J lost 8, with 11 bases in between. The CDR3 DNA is TGTGCCAGCAGTTGGGGGGCACGCGAAAAACTGTTTTTT. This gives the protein CASSWGAREKLFF.

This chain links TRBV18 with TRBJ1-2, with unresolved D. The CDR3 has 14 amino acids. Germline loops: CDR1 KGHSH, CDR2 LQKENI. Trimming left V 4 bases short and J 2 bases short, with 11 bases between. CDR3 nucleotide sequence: TGTGCCAGCTCACTTAGCCGGGAGAACTATGGCTACACCTTC. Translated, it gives CASSLSRENYGYTF.